These 5 T cell receptor beta chains were sequenced from one sample in a study of OX40 agonist ivuxolimab in advanced cancers. This table comes from immunoSEQ multiplex PCR, and its TCRdb copy is limited to in-frame clones, with some not included. The data hold 74,000 or so clones, with under 95% observed a single time. Source: CD4+ or CD8+ T cells sorted from blood, taken in a trial of the OX40 agonist ivuxolimab. Receptors originate from an adult with an advanced solid tumor such as melanoma, head and neck, liver or kidney cancer.

This chain joins TRBV28 and TRBJ1-1, with 8 bases lining up with TRBD1. The CDR3 has 13 amino acids. Germline V gene lookup returns CDR1 MDHEN and CDR2 SYDVKM. The junction had 4 bases not matched to a gene; V was cut back by 6 bases and J by 4 bases. The CDR3 sequence is CASRQGAVTEAFF. The CDR3 coding sequence is TGTGCCAGCAGGCAGGGGGCGGTCACTGAAGCTTTCTTT.

V gene TRBV7-9 combines with J gene TRBJ1-4; 10 bases match TRBD1. The ends lost 5 bases at V and 6 bases at J; junction bases unmatched: 6. The CDR3 consists of 15 residues. Per germline, CDR1 SEHNR and CDR2 FQNEAQ (reference sequence). The CDR3 protein is CASSPSGTGDEKLFF. The CDR3 DNA sequence: TGTGCCAGCAGCCCCTCCGGGACAGGGGATGAAAAACTGTTTTTT.

The chain's CDR3 is CSVEDFRDQGGNTIYF. CDR3 in DNA: TGCAGCGTTGAAGATTTTCGGGACCAAGGTGGAAACACCATATATTTT. J is TRBJ1-3 and V is TRBV29-1; D may be TRBD1 (5 bases). The germline gives CDR1 SQVTM, CDR2 ANQGSEA. CDR3 length: 16 residues. The V gene lost 0 bases and the J gene lost 3 bases, with 15 bases spanning the gap.

V usage is TRBV29-1 and J usage is TRBJ2-2, with 13 bases that match TRBD2. Germline values: CDR1 SQVTM, CDR2 ANQGSEA. The V and J ends lost 1 base and 2 bases, in that order; junction bases with no gene match: 1. The CDR3 is made up of 16 amino acids. The CDR3 nucleotides read TGCAGCGTTGAAGGACTAGCGGGAGGAAACACCGGGGAGCTGTTTTTT. The encoded protein is CSVEGLAGGNTGELFF.

The V and J genes are TRBV5-6 and TRBJ2-1; 8 nucleotides align to TRBD2. Trimming took 5 bases from V and 6 from J; bases not matched to a gene: 10. The germline CDR1 and CDR2 sequences are SGHDT and YYEEEE. The CDR3 extends over 15 amino acids. The CDR3 spells CASRGRGGLSNEQFF. CDR3 in DNA: TGTGCCAGCAGAGGCCGGGGGGGCCTAAGCAATGAGCAGTTCTTC. Variable domain in full (rest from reference TRBV5-6 and TRBJ2-1): DAGVTQSPTHLIKTRGQQVTLRCSPKSGHDTVSWYQQALGQGPQFIFQYYEEEERQRGNFPDRFSGHQFPNYSSELNVNALLLGDSALYLCASRGRGGLSNEQFFGPGTRLTVL.